Below, 16 T cell receptor beta chains from the same sample are listed, as sequenced in a study of blood T cell repertoires in COVID-19. Sequenced by immunoSEQ multiplex PCR; TCRdb stores in-frame clones only, minus some. There are 110,000 to 150,000 clones in the sample; approximately 92% occur only once, and approximately 2.8% lies in the top ten. The specimen sequenced was peripheral blood. The receptors originated from a woman aged 55-70 years with active COVID-19.

This clone showed up just a few times. The rearrangement joins TRBV4-1 to TRBJ2-1; 7 nucleotides agree with TRBD2. V shed 0 bases and J 10 bases; nucleotides not matched to a gene: 9. In germline, CDR1 is MGHRA, CDR2 YSYEKL. CDR3 length: 15 amino acids. CDR3: CASSQDWGEGREQFF. For the CDR3, the DNA is TGCGCCAGCAGCCAAGATTGGGGGGAGGGCCGGGAGCAGTTCTTC.

The CDR3 sequence is CASSTGGRTEAFF. The CDR3 DNA sequence: TGTGCCAGCAGCACAGGGGGCAGGACTGAAGCTTTCTTT. This chain links TRBV6-2 or TRBV6-3 with TRBJ1-1; 9 bases match TRBD1. V dropped 6 bases and J dropped 5; count of bases not matched to a gene: 4. CDR3 length: 13 residues. Germline V gene lookup returns CDR1 MNHEY and CDR2 SVGEGT.

CDR3 nucleotides: TGTGCCAGCAGAAGGACTCGAGCCGATACGCAGTATTTT. Residues: CASRRTRADTQYF. The chain links TRBV27 to TRBJ2-3, with D possibly TRBD2 on 5 matching bases. Germline assignment: CDR1 MNHEY and CDR2 SMNVEV (reference sequence). The CDR3 covers 13 residues. V was cut by 6 bases and J by 6 bases, with 13 bases left in between.

The chain recombines TRBV28 with TRBJ2-1, with D perhaps TRBD1 (6 bases). Germline assignment: CDR1 MDHEN and CDR2 SYDVKM. Deletions cut 6 bases from V and 9 bases from J, with 15 bases between. The CDR3 is 13 amino acids. CDR3 DNA: TGTGCCAGCAGCAATGGGGGCGTAAGTGAGCAGTTCTTC. As protein: CASSNGGVSEQFF.

The chain has TRBV3-1 (or the pseudogene TRBV3-2) and TRBJ2-1, with D tentatively TRBD1 (5 bases). This CDR3 is 16 amino acids long. Trimming stripped 1 base from V and 4 bases from J, with 14 bases between. CDR1 LGHDT and CDR2 YNNKEL come from the germline V gene (reference sequence). In DNA, the CDR3 is TGTGCCAGCAGCCAAGGGGAATGGACAATATACAATGAGCAGTTCTTC. Translating gives CASSQGEWTIYNEQFF.

The rearrangement uses TRBV3-1 (or the pseudogene TRBV3-2) and TRBJ2-1; D is perhaps TRBD1 (6 bases). V lost 8 bases and J lost 7, with 15 bases in between. Looked up from germline, CDR1 is LGHDT and CDR2 is YNNKEL (reference sequence). CDR3 size: 13 residues. DNA for the CDR3: TGTGCCAGCGCTCTCCCCGGGACAAATGAGCAGTTCTTC. This codes for CASALPGTNEQFF.

This chain joins TRBV11-2 and TRBJ1-4, with a tentative D call TRBD1 (5 bases). Germline CDR1 and CDR2: SGHAT and FQNNGV. CDR3 size: 15 residues. With 1 base removed from V and 4 bases from J, the gap between germline ends came to 10 bases. In DNA, the CDR3 is TGTGCCAGCAGCTTAGGTCGGACATATAATGAAAAACTGTTTTTT. The encoded protein is CASSLGRTYNEKLFF.

This clone was observed a single time. The V and J genes are TRBV11-3 and TRBJ2-3, with D uncertain. The germline gives CDR1 SGHNT, CDR2 YENEEA. The germline V and J ends were trimmed by 3 bases and 1 base, with 8 bases remaining between them. The CDR3 has 14 residues. CDR3 in DNA: TGTGCCAGCAGCTTGGGTGGGCGCACAGATACGCAGTATTTT. Amino acids: CASSLGGRTDTQYF. The full variable domain, completed using reference TRBV11-3 and TRBJ2-3, is EAGVVQSPRYKIIEKKQPVAFWCNPISGHNTLYWYLQNLGQGPELLIRYENEEAVDDSQLPKDRFSAERLKGVDSTLKIQPAELGDSAVYLCASSLGGRTDTQYFGPGTRLTVL.

This clone appeared a single time. The chain recombines TRBV5-4 with TRBJ1-5; D unclear. The CDR3 totals 14 residues. Looked up from germline, CDR1 is SGHNT and CDR2 is YYREEE (reference sequence). V was trimmed by 2 bases and J by 9 bases, leaving 15 bases between them. The CDR3 nucleotides are TGTGCCAGCAGCTTCGGAGGAAGGTCGGGGCCCCAGCATTTT. Protein sequence: CASSFGGRSGPQHF.

This chain links TRBV2 with TRBJ1-4; tentatively, D is TRBD1 (6 bases). Germline loops: CDR1 SNHLY, CDR2 FYNNEI. V was clipped by 7 bases and J by 5 bases, with 14 bases between them. The CDR3 loop spans 14 amino acids. The CDR3 sequence: CASTSGQPNEKLFF. DNA for the CDR3: TGTGCCAGCACTAGTGGACAGCCGAATGAAAAACTGTTTTTT.

This chain uses TRBV5-1 with TRBJ2-5, with 7 positions matching TRBD1. The germline gives CDR1 SGHRS, CDR2 YFSETQ. The CDR3 is made up of 16 amino acids. After removal of 6 bases from V and 2 bases from J, the junction contained 13 bases not matched to a gene. In DNA, the CDR3 is TGCGCCAGCACCCAAGGGGCAGGGGGTGCTCAAGAGACCCAGTACTTC. This sequence encodes CASTQGAGGAQETQYF.

This chain joins TRBV27 and TRBJ2-7, with 10 bases matching TRBD2. Germline CDR1 reads MNHEY; CDR2 reads SMNVEV (reference sequence). Germline trimming cut 5 bases from V and 5 bases from J; bases unmatched to any gene: 6. CDR3 length: 14 amino acids. CDR3 in DNA: TGTGCCAGCAGTCGAGCGGGAGGGTTCAACGAGCAGTACTTC. Translating it yields CASSRAGGFNEQYF.

About this clone itself: At one end the junction does not follow the germline gene, possibly because of a read error. The V gene is TRBV3-1 (or the pseudogene TRBV3-2), the J gene TRBJ2-1; 10 bases map to TRBD2. Per germline, CDR1 LGHDT and CDR2 YNNKEL (reference sequence). The CDR3 has 17 residues. Written as DNA, the CDR3 is TGTGCCAGCAGTCAAGGGAGGGCTAGCGGGAGTGACAATGAGCAGTTCTTC. It is translated as CASSQGRASGSDNEQFF.

V usage is TRBV28 and J usage is TRBJ2-1; TRBD2 matches 7 bases. CDR1 is MDHEN and CDR2 is SYDVKM in the germline V gene. The CDR3 is 16 amino acids. V was pared by 6 bases and J by 7 bases, with 15 bases of the junction left unmatched. The CDR3 sequence: CASRDVVRRETNEQFF. The CDR3 DNA reads as TGTGCCAGCAGGGACGTGGTTCGGCGGGAGACGAATGAGCAGTTCTTC.

V usage is TRBV6-2 or TRBV6-3 and J usage is TRBJ2-7; TRBD2 matches at 7 bases. CDR1 and CDR2 from the germline V gene are MNHEY and SVGEGT. CDR3 length equals 15 residues. Trimming at V came to 2 bases and at J to 6 bases, leaving 10 bases not matched to a gene. CDR3 sequence: CASSYLRGGRGEQYF. The CDR3 DNA is TGTGCCAGCAGTTACCTCCGCGGCGGGAGAGGCGAGCAGTACTTC.

The V call is TRBV5-5, the J call TRBJ2-7; D may be TRBD2 (6 bases). The CDR3 loop spans 15 amino acids. The ends were cut back, 0 bases at V and 0 bases at J, with 10 bases in the middle. In germline, CDR1 is SGHKS, CDR2 YYEKEE (reference sequence). CDR3 amino acids: CASSLDDGSSYEQYF. CDR3 sequence (DNA): TGTGCCAGCAGCTTGGACGACGGGAGCTCCTACGAGCAGTACTTC.